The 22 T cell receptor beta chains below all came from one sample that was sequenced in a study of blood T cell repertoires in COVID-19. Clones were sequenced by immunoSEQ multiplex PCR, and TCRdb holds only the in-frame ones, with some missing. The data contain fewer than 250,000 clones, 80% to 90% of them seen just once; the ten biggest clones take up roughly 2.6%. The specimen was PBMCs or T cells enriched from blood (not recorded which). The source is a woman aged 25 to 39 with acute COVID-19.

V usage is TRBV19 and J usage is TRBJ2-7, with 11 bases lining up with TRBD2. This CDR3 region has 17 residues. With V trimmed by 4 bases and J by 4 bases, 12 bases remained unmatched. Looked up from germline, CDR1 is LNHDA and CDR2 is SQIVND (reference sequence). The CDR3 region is CASSKSLAGETGYEQYF. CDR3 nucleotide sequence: TGTGCCAGTAGTAAGTCACTAGCGGGGGAAACTGGGTACGAGCAGTACTTC. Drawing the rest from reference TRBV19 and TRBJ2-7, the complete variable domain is DGGITQSPKYLFRKEGQNVTLSCEQNLNHDAMYWYRQDPGQGLRLIYYSQIVNDFQKGDIAEGYSVSREKKESFPLTVTSAQKNPTAFYLCASSKSLAGETGYEQYFGPGTRLTVT.

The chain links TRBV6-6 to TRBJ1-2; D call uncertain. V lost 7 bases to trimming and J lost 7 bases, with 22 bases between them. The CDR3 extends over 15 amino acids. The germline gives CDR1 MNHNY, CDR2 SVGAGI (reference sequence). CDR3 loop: CASNIGEGRFGGYTF. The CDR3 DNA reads TGTGCCAGCAACATCGGGGAAGGGCGTTTCGGTGGCTACACCTTC.

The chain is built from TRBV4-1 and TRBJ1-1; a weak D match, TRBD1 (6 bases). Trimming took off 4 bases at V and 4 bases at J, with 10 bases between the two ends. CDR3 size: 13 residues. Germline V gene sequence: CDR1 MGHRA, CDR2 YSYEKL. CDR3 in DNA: TGCGCCAGCAGCCCTACAGGGACCACTGAAGCTTTCTTT. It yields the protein CASSPTGTTEAFF.

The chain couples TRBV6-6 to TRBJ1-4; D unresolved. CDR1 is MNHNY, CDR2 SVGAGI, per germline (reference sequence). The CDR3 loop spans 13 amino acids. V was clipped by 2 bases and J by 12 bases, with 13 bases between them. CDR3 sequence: CASSYVAVGELFF. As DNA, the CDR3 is TGTGCCAGCAGTTACGTGGCAGTGGGAGAACTGTTTTTT.

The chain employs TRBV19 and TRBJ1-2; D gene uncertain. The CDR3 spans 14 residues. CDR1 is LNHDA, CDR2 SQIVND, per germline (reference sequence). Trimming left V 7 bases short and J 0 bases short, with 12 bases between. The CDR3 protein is CASTFSEANYGYTF. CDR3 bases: TGTGCCAGTACCTTCTCAGAAGCTAACTATGGCTACACCTTC.

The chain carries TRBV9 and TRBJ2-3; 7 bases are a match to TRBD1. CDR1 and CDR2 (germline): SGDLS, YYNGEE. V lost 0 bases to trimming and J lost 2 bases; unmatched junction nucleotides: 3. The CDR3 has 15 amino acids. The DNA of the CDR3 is TGTGCCAGCAGCGTAGGAGACAGGGTCACAGATACGCAGTATTTT. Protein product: CASSVGDRVTDTQYF.

CDR3 sequence: CASTRSGGELFF. In nucleotides, the CDR3 is TGTGCCAGCACCCGGTCGGGCGGGGAGCTGTTTTTT. The chain couples TRBV12-3 or TRBV12-4 to TRBJ2-2, with D uncertain. The CDR3 covers 12 residues. With 7 bases removed from V and 7 bases from J, the gap between germline ends came to 10 bases.

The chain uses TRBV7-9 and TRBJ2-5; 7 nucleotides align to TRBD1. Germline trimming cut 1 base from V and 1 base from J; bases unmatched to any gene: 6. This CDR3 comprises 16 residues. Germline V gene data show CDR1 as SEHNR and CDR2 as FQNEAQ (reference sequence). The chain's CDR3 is CASSLDLQGPQETQYF. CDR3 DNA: TGTGCCAGCAGCTTAGACTTACAGGGGCCCCAAGAGACCCAGTACTTC.

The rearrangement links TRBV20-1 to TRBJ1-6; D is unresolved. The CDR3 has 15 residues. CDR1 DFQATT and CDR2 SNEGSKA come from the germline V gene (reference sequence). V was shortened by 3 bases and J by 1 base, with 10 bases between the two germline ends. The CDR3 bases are TGCAGTGCTAGTTTCTCGCAGTCCTATAATTCACCCCTCCACTTT. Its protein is CSASFSQSYNSPLHF.

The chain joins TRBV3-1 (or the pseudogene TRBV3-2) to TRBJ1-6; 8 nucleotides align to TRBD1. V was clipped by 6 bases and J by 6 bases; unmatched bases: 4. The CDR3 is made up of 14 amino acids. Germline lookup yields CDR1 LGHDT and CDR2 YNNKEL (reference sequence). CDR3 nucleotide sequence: TGTGCCAGCAGTCAGGGGGCGCTTAATTCACCCCTCCACTTT. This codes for CASSQGALNSPLHF.

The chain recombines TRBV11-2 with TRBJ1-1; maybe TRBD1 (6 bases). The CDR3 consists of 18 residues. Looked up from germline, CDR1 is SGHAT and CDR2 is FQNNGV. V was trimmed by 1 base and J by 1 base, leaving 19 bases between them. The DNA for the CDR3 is TGTGCCAGCAGCTTAGGGGGGGGGCTGACACTCCAGAACACTGAAGCTTTCTTT. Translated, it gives CASSLGGGLTLQNTEAFF.

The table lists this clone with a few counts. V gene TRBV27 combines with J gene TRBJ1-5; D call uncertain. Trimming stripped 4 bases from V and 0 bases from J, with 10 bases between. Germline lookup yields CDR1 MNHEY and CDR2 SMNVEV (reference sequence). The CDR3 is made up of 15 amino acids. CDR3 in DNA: TGTGCCAGCAGTTCGGGATTCTATAGCAATCAGCCCCAGCATTTT. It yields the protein CASSSGFYSNQPQHF.

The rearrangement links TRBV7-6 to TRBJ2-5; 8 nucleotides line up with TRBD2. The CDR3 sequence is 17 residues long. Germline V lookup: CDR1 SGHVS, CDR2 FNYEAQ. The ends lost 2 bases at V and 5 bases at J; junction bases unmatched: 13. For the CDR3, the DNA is TGTGCCAGCAGCTTATCCCGTTCCGGGGGGGCCCCCGAGACCCAGTACTTC. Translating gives CASSLSRSGGAPETQYF.

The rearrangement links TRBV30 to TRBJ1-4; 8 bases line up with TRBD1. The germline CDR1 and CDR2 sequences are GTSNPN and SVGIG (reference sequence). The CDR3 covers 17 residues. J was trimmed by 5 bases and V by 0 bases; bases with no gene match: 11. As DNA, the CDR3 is TGTGCCTGGAGTGTATCCCCGACAGGGGTAATCAATGAAAAACTGTTTTTT. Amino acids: CAWSVSPTGVINEKLFF.

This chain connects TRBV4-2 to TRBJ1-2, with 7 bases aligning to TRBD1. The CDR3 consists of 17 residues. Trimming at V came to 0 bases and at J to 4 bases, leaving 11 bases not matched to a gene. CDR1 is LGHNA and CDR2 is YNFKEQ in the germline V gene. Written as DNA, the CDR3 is TGTGCCAGCAGCCAAGAGTCTGGACAGGTCCCCGCCTATGGCTACACCTTC. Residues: CASSQESGQVPAYGYTF.

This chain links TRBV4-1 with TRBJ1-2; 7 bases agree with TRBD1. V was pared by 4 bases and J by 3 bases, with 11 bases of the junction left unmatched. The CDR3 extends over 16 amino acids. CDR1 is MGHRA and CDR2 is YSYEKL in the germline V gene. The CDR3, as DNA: TGCGCCAGCAGCCCCATGGCAGGGGGAGTTGACTATGGCTACACCTTC. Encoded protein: CASSPMAGGVDYGYTF.

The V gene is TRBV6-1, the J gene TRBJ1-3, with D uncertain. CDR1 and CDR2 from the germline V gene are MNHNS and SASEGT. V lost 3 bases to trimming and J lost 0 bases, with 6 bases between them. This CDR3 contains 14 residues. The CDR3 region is CASSERLSGNTIYF. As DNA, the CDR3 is TGTGCCAGCAGTGAGAGACTCTCTGGAAACACCATATATTTT.

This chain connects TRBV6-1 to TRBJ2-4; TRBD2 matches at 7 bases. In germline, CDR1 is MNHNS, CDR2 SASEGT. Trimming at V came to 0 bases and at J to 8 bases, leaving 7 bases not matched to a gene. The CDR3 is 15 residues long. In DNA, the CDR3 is TGTGCCAGCAGTGAAGCCGCATTGGGGGGGGACATTCAGTACTTC. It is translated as CASSEAALGGDIQYF.

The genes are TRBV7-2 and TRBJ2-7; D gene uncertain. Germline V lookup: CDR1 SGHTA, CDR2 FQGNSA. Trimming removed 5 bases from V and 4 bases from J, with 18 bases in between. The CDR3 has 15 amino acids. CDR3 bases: TGTGCCAGCAGCCAACAGCCTCCGCCCCAATACGAGCAGTACTTC. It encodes CASSQQPPPQYEQYF.

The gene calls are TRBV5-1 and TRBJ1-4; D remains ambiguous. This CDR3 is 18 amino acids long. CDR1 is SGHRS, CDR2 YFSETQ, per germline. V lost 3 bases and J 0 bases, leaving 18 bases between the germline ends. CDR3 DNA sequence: TGCGCCAGCAGCTCGGGAGTCAGACCCGCGGCAACTAATGAAAAACTGTTTTTT. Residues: CASSSGVRPAATNEKLFF.

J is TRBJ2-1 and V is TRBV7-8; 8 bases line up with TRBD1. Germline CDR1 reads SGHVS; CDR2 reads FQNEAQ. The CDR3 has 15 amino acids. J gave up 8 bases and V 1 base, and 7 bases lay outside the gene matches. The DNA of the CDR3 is TGTGCCAGCAGCTTAGTAGGACAGGGTTTTTATGAGCAGTTCTTC. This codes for CASSLVGQGFYEQFF.

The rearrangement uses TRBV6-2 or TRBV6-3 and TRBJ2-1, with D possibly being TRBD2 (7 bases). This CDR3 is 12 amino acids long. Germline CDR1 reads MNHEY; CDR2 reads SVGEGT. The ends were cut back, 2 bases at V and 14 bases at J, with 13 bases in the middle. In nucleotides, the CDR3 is TGTGCCAGCAGTTACGGGGGGGCCTCGGAGTTCTTC. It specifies CASSYGGASEFF.